This T cell receptor (beta chain) was observed in a study of shared clonotypes between healthy human individuals. General study points: Incompleteness in sorted-subset sequencing, despite large depth, was shown by rarefaction. The four-donor shared clonotypes exceeded non-shared clonotypes in generation probability, with non-shared ones scoring lower.

Selected positively for CCR7 and CD45RO-negative, naive CD8 cells excluded terminally differentiated effector memory CD45RA+ cells. Trimming cost V 10 bases and J 0 bases; bases outside gene matches: 7. Germline V gene sequence: CDR1 WNHNN, CDR2 SYGVQD (reference sequence). This CDR3 is built from 14 residues. Worth noting for this clone: No antigen is known for it.

Samples underwent the assay at deep level. In the original processing: Filtering differed because ImmunoSEQ produced junction-only sequences that carried no quality scores. The repertoire was sequenced with immunoSEQ multiplex PCR; TCRdb's copy has only in-frame clones and lacks some. The V and J calls and the clone size are those of that table, but D and trimming were determined from the DNA. Among some 2,000,000 clones, approximately 95% were seen once, and the ten largest hold around 1.1%. The material sequenced was naive CD8+ T cells sorted from blood. This sequence originates from a man between 18 and 29 years old in good health. The chain couples TRBV10-1 to TRBJ2-3; TRBD2 matches 7 bases. DNA of the CDR3: TGCGCCAACCCCGAAGCGGGAAGCACAGATACGCAGTATTTT. Protein product: CANPEAGSTDTQYF.